These T cell receptor beta chains were read from a single sample in a study of CD8+ T cells in alopecia areata. Sequencing was performed with immunoSEQ multiplex PCR; in TCRdb, only in-frame clones are kept and a portion is missing. The sample carries hundreds of thousands of clones, about 68% recorded once. The sample in question was CD4+ T cells sorted from blood, obtained at week 0. All receptors derive from a human donor with alopecia areata. The CDR3 runs from the conserved cysteine through the conserved F or W. The order of the fields is D gene, V gene, J gene, clone size, CDR3 length, CDR3 DNA, CDR3 protein. A D gene is named only where the DNA matches it firmly. Expanded clones get a size class; other rows say once, few or many, or leave the size out.

D: NA
V: TRBV13
J: TRBJ2-2
size: NA
length: 15
DNA: TGTGCCAGCAGCTTATTAGGACCGAACACCGGGGAGCTGTTTTTT
CDR3: CASSLLGPNTGELFF

D: NA
V: TRBV30
J: TRBJ1-6
size: NA
length: 17
DNA: TGTGCCTGGAGTGTAGGGTCTGACCGCTCCTATAATTCACCCCTCCACTTT
CDR3: CAWSVGSDRSYNSPLHF

D: NA
V: TRBV29-1
J: TRBJ2-5
size: NA
length: 14
DNA: TGCAGCGTTAACCCCGCCCGGGGGAGAGAGACCCAGTACTTC
CDR3: CSVNPARGRETQYF

D: NA
V: TRBV7-9
J: TRBJ1-2
size: NA
length: 12
DNA: TGTGCCAGCAGCTACGGGGCCGATGGCTACACCTTC
CDR3: CASSYGADGYTF

D: TRBD2
V: TRBV11-2
J: TRBJ2-7
size: few
length: 15
DNA: TGTGCCAGCAGCCCTCTAGCGGGGTTCACCTACGAGCAGTACTTC
CDR3: CASSPLAGFTYEQYF

D: NA
V: TRBV5-1
J: TRBJ2-7
size: NA
length: 13
DNA: TGCGCCAGCAGCGCTACCCAGGGCTACGAGCAGTACTTC
CDR3: CASSATQGYEQYF

D: NA
V: TRBV27
J: TRBJ2-3
size: NA
length: 12
DNA: TGTGCCAGCAGCCCTAGCACAGATACGCAGTATTTT
CDR3: CASSPSTDTQYF

D: TRBD2
V: TRBV30
J: TRBJ2-5
size: NA
length: 13
DNA: TGTGCCTGGAGACTAGCGTACCAAGAGACCCAGTACTTC
CDR3: CAWRLAYQETQYF

D: NA
V: TRBV15
J: TRBJ2-5
size: NA
length: 14
DNA: TGTGCCACCAGCAGGAGCAGGGACCAAGAGACCCAGTACTTC
CDR3: CATSRSRDQETQYF

D: NA
V: TRBV5-1
J: TRBJ2-7
size: NA
length: 13
DNA: TGCGCCAGCAGCCGTTTGGGGGAAACTACCTCCTTCTTC
CDR3: CASSRLGETTSFF

D: NA
V: TRBV18
J: TRBJ2-3
size: few
length: 13
DNA: TGTGCCAGCTCACCATTGAGCGGAGATACGCAGTATTTT
CDR3: CASSPLSGDTQYF

D: TRBD1
V: TRBV14
J: TRBJ2-4
size: NA
length: 15
DNA: TGTGCCAGCAGCCTTATCCCCCGGGACAGAAACATTCAGTACTTC
CDR3: CASSLIPRDRNIQYF

D: TRBD1
V: TRBV7-2
J: TRBJ2-5
size: few
length: 14
DNA: TGTGCCAGCAGCCCGGGACAGGGGATGGAGACCCAGTACTTC
CDR3: CASSPGQGMETQYF

D: NA
V: TRBV29-1
J: TRBJ1-1
size: few
length: 15
DNA: TGCAGCGTTGTAGAAAGGCGGAGACGGAACACTGAAGCTTTCTTT
CDR3: CSVVERRRRNTEAFF

D: NA
V: TRBV6-5
J: TRBJ1-2
size: NA
length: 15
DNA: TGTGCCAGCAGTTACTCGGGGGGAGGTATCTATGGCTACACCTTC
CDR3: CASSYSGGGIYGYTF

D: TRBD1
V: TRBV25-1
J: TRBJ2-7
size: NA
length: 15
DNA: TGTGCCAGCAGCGCGTTTCAGGGGGCGACCTACGAGCAGTACTTC
CDR3: CASSAFQGATYEQYF

D: NA
V: TRBV10-3
J: TRBJ2-3
size: NA
length: 15
DNA: TGTGCCATCAGTGCCAAGGCGGGGAACACAGATACGCAGTATTTT
CDR3: CAISAKAGNTDTQYF

D: NA
V: TRBV30
J: TRBJ1-3
size: NA
length: 13
DNA: TGTGCCTGGAGACAAGGTCCCGGAAACACCATATATTTT
CDR3: CAWRQGPGNTIYF

D: TRBD1
V: TRBV6-5
J: TRBJ2-2
size: NA
length: 15
DNA: TGTGCCAGCAGTTACTCTCCAGGGGGCACCGGGGAGCTGTTTTTT
CDR3: CASSYSPGGTGELFF

D: NA
V: TRBV5-1
J: TRBJ1-1
size: NA
length: 12
DNA: TGCGCCAGCAGTCCCGCAGGGGATACAGCTTTCTTT
CDR3: CASSPAGDTAFF

D: TRBD2
V: TRBV30
J: TRBJ2-7
size: NA
length: 13
DNA: TGTGCCTGGAAAGCGGGGTTGGACTACGAGCAGTACTTC
CDR3: CAWKAGLDYEQYF

D: NA
V: TRBV5-1
J: TRBJ1-6
size: NA
length: 14
DNA: TGCGCCAGCAGCTTACCCCGCGCCGATTCACCCCTCCACTTT
CDR3: CASSLPRADSPLHF

D: TRBD1
V: TRBV30
J: TRBJ1-2
size: NA
length: 14
DNA: TGTGCCTGGAGTCAGGACAGGGAGAACTATGGCTACACCTTC
CDR3: CAWSQDRENYGYTF

D: NA
V: TRBV15
J: TRBJ1-1
size: NA
length: 12
DNA: TGTGCCACCAGCAGAGATGCCCTGGAAGCTTTCTTT
CDR3: CATSRDALEAFF

D: NA
V: TRBV29-1
J: TRBJ2-5
size: NA
length: 13
DNA: TGCAGCGTTGCTGAAGTCCGGGAGGAGACCCAGTACTTC
CDR3: CSVAEVREETQYF

D: NA
V: TRBV6-6
J: TRBJ1-5
size: NA
length: 14
DNA: TGTGCCAGCACCCCAGTTGGTCCGACTCAGCCCCAGCATTTT
CDR3: CASTPVGPTQPQHF

D: NA
V: TRBV5-4
J: TRBJ1-6
size: NA
length: 12
DNA: TGTGCCAGCAGCTTAAGAGAATCACCCCTCCACTTT
CDR3: CASSLRESPLHF

D: TRBD1
V: TRBV29-1
J: TRBJ2-5
size: few
length: 15
DNA: TGCAGCGGCCAGGGGGACGGGACAGGGTATGAGACCCAGTACTTC
CDR3: CSGQGDGTGYETQYF

D: NA
V: TRBV7-2
J: TRBJ1-1
size: NA
length: 15
DNA: TGTGCCAGCAGCTTAAGCCGGGTTGATTACACTGAAGCTTTCTTT
CDR3: CASSLSRVDYTEAFF

D: NA
V: TRBV29-1
J: TRBJ1-5
size: once
length: 14
DNA: TGCAGCGTTGAGGAGGGGGGCAGCAATCAGCCCCAGCATTTT
CDR3: CSVEEGGSNQPQHF

D: TRBD1
V: TRBV29-1
J: TRBJ1-2
size: few
length: 15
DNA: TGCAGCGTTGAGACACCCGGGACAGTAAACTATGGCTACACCTTC
CDR3: CSVETPGTVNYGYTF

D: TRBD1
V: TRBV2
J: TRBJ2-4
size: once
length: 13
DNA: TGTGCCAGCAGGGGGACAGGTCAAAACATTCAGTACTTC
CDR3: CASRGTGQNIQYF

D: NA
V: TRBV6-1
J: TRBJ2-1
size: NA
length: 12
DNA: TGTGCCAGCAGCGATCGAACCCATGAGCAGTTCTTC
CDR3: CASSDRTHEQFF

D: NA
V: TRBV4-2
J: TRBJ2-7
size: few
length: 14
DNA: TGTGCCAGCAGCCAATCACTAGATATGGGCGAGCAGTACTTC
CDR3: CASSQSLDMGEQYF

D: NA
V: TRBV15
J: TRBJ2-7
size: NA
length: 15
DNA: TGTGCCACCAGCAGAGATTGGGGGGCTGGGTACGAGCAGTACTTC
CDR3: CATSRDWGAGYEQYF

D: NA
V: TRBV9
J: TRBJ2-3
size: NA
length: 15
DNA: TGTGCCAGCAGCCCCCAGAGAACTAGCACAGATACGCAGTATTTT
CDR3: CASSPQRTSTDTQYF

D: TRBD1
V: TRBV4-3
J: TRBJ2-5
size: NA
length: 15
DNA: TGCGCCAGCAGCCAAGGACGTGAGGGGGCAGAGACCCAGTACTTC
CDR3: CASSQGREGAETQYF

D: TRBD2
V: TRBV7-2
J: TRBJ2-5
size: few
length: 17
DNA: TGTGCCAGCAGCCCCAGTCTTCGGGGACTAGCCCTTCTTACCCAGTACTTC
CDR3: CASSPSLRGLALLTQYF

D: NA
V: TRBV29-1
J: TRBJ1-2
size: NA
length: 11
DNA: TGCAGCGTTGTAGGGGGCTATGGCTACACCTTC
CDR3: CSVVGGYGYTF

D: NA
V: TRBV4-3
J: TRBJ2-7
size: NA
length: 14
DNA: TGCGCCAGCAGCCTGGGACTCCGGGCCGACGAGCAGTACTTC
CDR3: CASSLGLRADEQYF

D: NA
V: TRBV30
J: TRBJ1-6
size: NA
length: 13
DNA: TGTGCCTGGAGACAGGCAAATGGATCACCCCTCCACTTT
CDR3: CAWRQANGSPLHF

D: TRBD1
V: TRBV5-6
J: TRBJ1-2
size: NA
length: 18
DNA: TGTGCCAGCAGCTATCCCGGGACAGGGGAGTCGACTAACTATGGCTACACCTTC
CDR3: CASSYPGTGESTNYGYTF